This TCR beta chain was retrieved from a study of CD8 T cells in Susac syndrome. Purification of the CD8+ and CD4+ T cells relied on negative isolation, and TEMRA cells underwent FACS enrichment. RNA in amounts of roughly 0.5 to 1 ug was reverse transcribed with random hexamers. MiXCR, applied by TCRdb to the immunoSEQ multiplex PCR reads, yields one record per CDR3 protein. The sample holds 120,000 to 150,000 distinct CDR3 sequences, less than 95% seen once. The CDR3 contains 14 residues. Germline V gene lookup returns CDR1 LGHDT and CDR2 YNNKEL (reference sequence). The V and J ends lost 5 bases and 8 bases, in that order; junction bases with no gene match: 11.

The sequencing input was CD4+ T cells from PBMCs. The genes are TRBV3-1 and TRBJ2-7; TRBD2 agrees at 8 bases. The receptor was derived from a human donor in good health. The CDR3 sequence: CASSSTGLVTKQYF. The CDR3 nucleotides read TGTGCCAGCAGCTCAACGGGACTAGTTACGAAGCAGTACTTC.